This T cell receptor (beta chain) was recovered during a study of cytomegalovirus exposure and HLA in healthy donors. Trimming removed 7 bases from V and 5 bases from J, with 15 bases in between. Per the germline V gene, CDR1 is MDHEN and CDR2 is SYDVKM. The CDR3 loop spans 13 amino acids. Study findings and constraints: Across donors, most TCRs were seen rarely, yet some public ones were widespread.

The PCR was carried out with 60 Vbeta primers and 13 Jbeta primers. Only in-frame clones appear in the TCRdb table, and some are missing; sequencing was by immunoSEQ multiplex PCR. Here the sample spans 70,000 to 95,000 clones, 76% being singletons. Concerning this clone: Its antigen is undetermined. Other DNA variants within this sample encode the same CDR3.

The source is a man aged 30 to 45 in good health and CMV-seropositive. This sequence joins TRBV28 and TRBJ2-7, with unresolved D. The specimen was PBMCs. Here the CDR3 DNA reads TGTGCCAGCAAAGAGGTCGGCCCGCACGAGCAGTACTTC. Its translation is CASKEVGPHEQYF.